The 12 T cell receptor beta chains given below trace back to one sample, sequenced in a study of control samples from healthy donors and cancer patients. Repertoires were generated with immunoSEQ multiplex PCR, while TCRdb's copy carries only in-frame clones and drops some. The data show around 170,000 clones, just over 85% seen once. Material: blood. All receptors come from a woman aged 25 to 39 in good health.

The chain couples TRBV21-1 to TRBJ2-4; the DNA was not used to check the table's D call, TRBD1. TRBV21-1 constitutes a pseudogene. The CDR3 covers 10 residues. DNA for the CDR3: TGTGCCAGCAGCAAAGTTCCCAGTAAGTTC. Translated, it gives CASSKVPSKF.

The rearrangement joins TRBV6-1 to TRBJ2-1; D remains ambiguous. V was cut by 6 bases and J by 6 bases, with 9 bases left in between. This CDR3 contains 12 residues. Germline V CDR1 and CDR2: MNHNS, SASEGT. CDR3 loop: CASRPPGNEQFF. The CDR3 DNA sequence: TGTGCCAGCAGGCCCCCAGGCAATGAGCAGTTCTTC.

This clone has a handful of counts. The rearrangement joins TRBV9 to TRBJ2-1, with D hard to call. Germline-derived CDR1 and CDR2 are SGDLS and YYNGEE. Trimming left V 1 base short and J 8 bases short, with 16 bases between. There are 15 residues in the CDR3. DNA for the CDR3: TGTGCCAGCAGCGTATCGCCCGGTTTCATAGATGAGCAGTTCTTC. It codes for CASSVSPGFIDEQFF. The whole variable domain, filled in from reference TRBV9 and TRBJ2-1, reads DSGVTQTPKHLITATGQRVTLRCSPRSGDLSVYWYQQSLDQGLQFLIQYYNGEERAKGNILERFSAQQFPDLHSELNLSSLELGDSALYFCASSVSPGFIDEQFFGPGTRLTVL.

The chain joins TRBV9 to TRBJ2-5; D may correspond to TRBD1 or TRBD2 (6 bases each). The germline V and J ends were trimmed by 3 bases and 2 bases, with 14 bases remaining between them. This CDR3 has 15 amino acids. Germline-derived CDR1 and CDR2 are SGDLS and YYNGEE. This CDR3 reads CASSAGGGDQETQYF. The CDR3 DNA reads TGTGCCAGCAGCGCCGGGGGCGGGGATCAAGAGACCCAGTACTTC.

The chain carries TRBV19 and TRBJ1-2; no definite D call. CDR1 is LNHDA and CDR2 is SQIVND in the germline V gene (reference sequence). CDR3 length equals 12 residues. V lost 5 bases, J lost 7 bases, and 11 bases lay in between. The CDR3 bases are TGTGCCAGTAGTTGGGGAGGAGGTGGCTACACCTTC. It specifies CASSWGGGGYTF.

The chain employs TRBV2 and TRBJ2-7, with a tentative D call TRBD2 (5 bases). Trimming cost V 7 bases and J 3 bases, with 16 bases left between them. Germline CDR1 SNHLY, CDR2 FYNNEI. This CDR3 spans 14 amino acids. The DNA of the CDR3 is TGTGCCAGCAATCTGAGGGCGGTTAACTACGAGCAGTACTTC. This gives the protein CASNLRAVNYEQYF. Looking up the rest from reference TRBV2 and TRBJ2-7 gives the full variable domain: EPEVTQTPSHQVTQMGQEVILRCVPISNHLYFYWYRQILGQKVEFLVSFYNNEISEKSEIFDDQFSVERPDGSNFTLKIRSTKLEDSAMYFCASNLRAVNYEQYFGPGTRLTVT.

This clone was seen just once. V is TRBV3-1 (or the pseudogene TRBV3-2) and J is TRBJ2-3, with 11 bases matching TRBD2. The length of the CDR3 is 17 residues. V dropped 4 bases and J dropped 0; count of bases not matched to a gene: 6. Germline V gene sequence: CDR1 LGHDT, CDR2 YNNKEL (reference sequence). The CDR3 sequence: CASSLLLAGASTDTQYF. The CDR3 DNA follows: TGTGCCAGCAGCCTCCTACTAGCGGGAGCTAGCACAGATACGCAGTATTTT.

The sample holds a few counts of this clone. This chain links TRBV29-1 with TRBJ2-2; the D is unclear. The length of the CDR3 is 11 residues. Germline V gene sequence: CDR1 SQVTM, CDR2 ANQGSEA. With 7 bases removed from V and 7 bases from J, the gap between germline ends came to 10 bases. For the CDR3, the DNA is TGCAGCGGATTCGTTGGCGGGGAGCTGTTTTTT. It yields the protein CSGFVGGELFF.

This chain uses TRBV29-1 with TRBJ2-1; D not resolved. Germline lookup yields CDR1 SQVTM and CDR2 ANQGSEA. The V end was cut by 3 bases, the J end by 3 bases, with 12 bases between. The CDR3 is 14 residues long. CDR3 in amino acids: CSVEPRRDYNEQFF. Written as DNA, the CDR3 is TGCAGCGTTGAGCCAAGGAGAGACTACAATGAGCAGTTCTTC.

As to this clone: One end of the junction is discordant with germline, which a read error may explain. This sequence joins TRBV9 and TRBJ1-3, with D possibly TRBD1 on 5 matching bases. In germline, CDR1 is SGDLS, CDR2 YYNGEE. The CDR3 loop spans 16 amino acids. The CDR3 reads CASSRQTGGPGNAIYF. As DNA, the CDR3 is TGTGCCAGCAGCCGACAAACCGGGGGACCTGGAAACGCCATATATTTT.

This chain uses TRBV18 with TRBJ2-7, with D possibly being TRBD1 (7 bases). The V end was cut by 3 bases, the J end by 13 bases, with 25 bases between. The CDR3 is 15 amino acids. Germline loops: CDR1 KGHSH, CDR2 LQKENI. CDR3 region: CASSPLRQGWDSPYV. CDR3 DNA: TGTGCCAGCTCACCCCTCCGACAGGGATGGGACTCTCCATACGTC.

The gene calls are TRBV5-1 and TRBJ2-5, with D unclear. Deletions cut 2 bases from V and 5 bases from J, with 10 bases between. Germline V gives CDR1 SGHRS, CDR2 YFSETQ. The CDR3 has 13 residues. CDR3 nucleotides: TGCGCCAGCAGCTTAACAGCGTCGGAGACCCAGTACTTC. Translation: CASSLTASETQYF.